This is a list of T cell receptor beta chains from one sample in a study of cytomegalovirus exposure and HLA in healthy donors. Sequencing used immunoSEQ multiplex PCR; TCRdb keeps in-frame clones, though not all of them. The table includes more than 70,000 clones, roughly 67% detected once. What was sequenced was PBMCs. These receptors all come from a man aged 35 to 55 in good health and CMV-seropositive. CDR3s include the opening cysteine and the closing phenylalanine or tryptophan. The D gene is left open where the match is weak. A clone size is listed for some rows: how often the clone was seen (once, few, many), or a class if it is expanded.

V,D,J,size,CDR3,DNA
TRBV7-2,NA,TRBJ1-5,NA,CASSSGHINQPQHF,TGTGCCAGCAGCTCGGGACACATCAATCAGCCCCAGCATTTT
TRBV30,NA,TRBJ1-1,once,CACLPRTANTEAFF,TGTGCCTGCCTCCCCCGGACAGCGAACACTGAAGCTTTCTTT
TRBV27,TRBD1,TRBJ1-5,NA,CASSPGTGNQPQHF,TGTGCCAGCAGTCCAGGGACAGGTAATCAGCCCCAGCATTTT
TRBV5-1,NA,TRBJ2-5,NA,CASSLASLGGETQYF,TGCGCCAGCAGCTTGGCCTCCCTAGGGGGAGAGACCCAGTACTTC
TRBV14,NA,TRBJ1-1,NA,CASSQEWFGTEAFF,TGTGCCAGCAGCCAAGAATGGTTCGGGACTGAAGCTTTCTTT
TRBV5-6,NA,TRBJ1-1,NA,CASEYASEAFF,TGTGCCAGCGAGTACGCGTCTGAAGCTTTCTTT
TRBV7-6,NA,TRBJ1-3,NA,CASSPGVTGNTIYF,TGTGCCAGCAGCCCAGGGGTCACAGGAAACACCATATATTTT
TRBV19,TRBD2,TRBJ2-5,NA,CASSIAAGVQETQYF,TGTGCCAGTAGTATAGCAGCGGGGGTCCAAGAGACCCAGTACTTC
TRBV6-1,NA,TRBJ2-2,NA,CASNLILGGTGELFF,TGTGCCAGCAATCTCATCCTGGGGGGCACCGGGGAGCTGTTTTTT
TRBV6-5,NA,TRBJ1-5,NA,CASSSRVSLGQPQHF,TGTGCCAGCAGTTCCAGGGTTAGCCTTGGTCAGCCCCAGCATTTT
TRBV6-1,TRBD1,TRBJ1-2,NA,CASSKGQTNYGYTF,TGTGCCAGCAGTAAGGGACAGACAAACTATGGCTACACCTTC
TRBV2,NA,TRBJ1-2,NA,CASSEESSYGYTF,TGTGCCAGCAGTGAAGAATCGTCCTATGGCTACACCTTC
TRBV5-1,TRBD1,TRBJ1-6,NA,CASSLGGQANSPLHF,TGCGCCAGCAGCTTGGGGGGACAGGCTAATTCACCCCTCCACTTT
TRBV7-9,NA,TRBJ1-5,NA,CASSLGQANQPQHF,TGTGCCAGCAGCTTGGGCCAGGCCAATCAGCCCCAGCATTTT
TRBV5-6,NA,TRBJ1-5,few,CASSLMREAGLHSNQPQHF,TGTGCCAGCAGCTTGATGCGGGAGGCGGGGTTGCATAGCAATCAGCCCCAGCATTTT
TRBV5-1,TRBD2,TRBJ2-7,NA,CASSSGEGAYEQYF,TGCGCCAGCAGCTCCGGGGAGGGAGCCTACGAGCAGTACTTC
TRBV5-5,NA,TRBJ1-4,few,CASLSGPGQRSEKLFF,TGTGCCAGCCTCAGTGGTCCGGGACAAAGATCGGAAAAACTGTTTTTT
TRBV7-9,TRBD1,TRBJ1-2,few,CASSFRQGGYTF,TGTGCCAGCAGCTTCCGACAGGGTGGCTACACCTTC
TRBV5-4,TRBD1,TRBJ1-2,NA,CASSPPPGTDNGYTF,TGTGCCAGCAGCCCTCCCCCAGGGACAGACAATGGCTACACCTTC
TRBV18,NA,TRBJ1-1,NA,CASSPPFSRRGRAFF,TGTGCCAGCTCACCACCGTTTTCGCGTAGGGGAAGAGCTTTCTTT
TRBV29-1,NA,TRBJ1-2,NA,CSVTRGTNYGYTF,TGCAGCGTGACACGGGGGACTAACTATGGCTACACCTTC
TRBV7-9,TRBD2,TRBJ2-5,NA,CASSVRLAETQYF,TGTGCCAGCAGCGTCCGACTAGCGGAGACCCAGTACTTC
TRBV5-6,TRBD1,TRBJ2-3,NA,CASSLPGQGPTDTQYF,TGTGCCAGCAGCCTACCGGGACAGGGACCCACAGATACGCAGTATTTT
TRBV6-6,NA,TRBJ1-5,NA,CASTLLIGSDQPQHF,TGTGCCAGCACCCTCCTTATAGGGAGCGATCAGCCCCAGCATTTT
TRBV28,TRBD2,TRBJ2-7,NA,CASSVLAGVSPYEQYF,TGTGCCAGCAGTGTGCTAGCGGGAGTTAGCCCCTACGAGCAGTACTTC
TRBV5-6,NA,TRBJ1-2,NA,CASSSKGGAHTF,TGTGCCAGCAGCTCCAAGGGGGGGGCCCACACCTTC
TRBV5-1,NA,TRBJ1-4,NA,CASSLGRGEEKLFF,TGCGCCAGCAGCTTGGGCCGGGGTGAAGAAAAACTGTTTTTT
TRBV2,TRBD1,TRBJ2-5,NA,CASKGDRVETQYF,TGTGCCAGCAAAGGCGACAGGGTGGAGACCCAGTACTTC
TRBV27,TRBD1,TRBJ2-1,NA,CASSLWGQGAHEQFF,TGTGCCAGCAGTTTATGGGGACAGGGGGCCCATGAGCAGTTCTTC
TRBV6-5,NA,TRBJ2-6,few,CASSSVGSGANVLTF,TGTGCCAGCAGTTCCGTCGGCTCTGGGGCCAACGTCCTGACTTTC
TRBV18,NA,TRBJ1-1,NA,CASSPQGQRTEAFF,TGTGCCAGCTCACCACAGGGGCAGAGGACTGAAGCTTTCTTT
TRBV6-1,NA,TRBJ1-1,once,CASSEPLGVEAFF,TGTGCCAGCAGTGAACCCCTCGGGGTTGAAGCTTTCTTT
TRBV7-8,TRBD1,TRBJ1-2,NA,CASSPNRGGYTF,TGTGCCAGCAGCCCGAACAGGGGTGGCTACACCTTC
TRBV25-1,NA,TRBJ1-1,NA,CASIGWGRELAEAFF,TGTGCCAGCATCGGCTGGGGGCGGGAGTTGGCTGAAGCTTTCTTT
TRBV10-2,TRBD1,TRBJ2-1,few,CASRTGQGNEQFF,TGCGCCAGCAGGACCGGACAGGGGAATGAGCAGTTCTTC
TRBV11-2,NA,TRBJ1-1,NA,CASSLVQITEAFF,TGTGCCAGCAGCTTAGTCCAGATCACTGAAGCTTTCTTT
TRBV7-2,NA,TRBJ1-3,NA,CASSSQGFGNTIYF,TGTGCCAGCAGCTCACAGGGCTTTGGAAACACCATATATTTT
TRBV6-5,TRBD1,TRBJ2-7,NA,CASRRDRYEQYF,TGTGCCAGCAGACGGGACAGGTACGAGCAGTACTTT
TRBV25-1,NA,TRBJ2-4,NA,CASSDAGSKNIQYF,TGTGCCAGCAGTGATGCAGGGTCCAAAAACATTCAGTACTTC
TRBV6-6,NA,TRBJ1-6,NA,CASSYLQGNSPLHF,TGTGCCAGCAGTTACTTACAGGGAAACTCACCCCTCCACTTT
TRBV7-6,TRBD1,TRBJ2-7,few,CASSERADRGEQYF,TGTGCCAGCAGCGAAAGGGCGGACAGGGGCGAGCAGTACTTC
TRBV6-1,NA,TRBJ1-4,few,CASSNRGEKLFF,TGTGCCAGCAGTAATCGGGGTGAAAAACTGTTTTTT
TRBV30,NA,TRBJ2-2,NA,CAWTGTGELFF,TGTGCCTGGACAGGCACCGGGGAGCTGTTTTTT
TRBV7-2,NA,TRBJ1-6,few,CASSFTGSNSPLHF,TGTGCCAGCAGCTTTACAGGGAGTAATTCACCCCTCCACTTT
TRBV6-6,TRBD1,TRBJ2-4,NA,CASSRGQGRDIQYF,TGTGCCAGCAGTAGGGGACAGGGCAGAGACATTCAGTACTTC
TRBV6-1,TRBD2,TRBJ2-7,NA,CASSATSGSSYEQYF,TGTGCCAGCAGCGCTACTAGCGGGAGCTCCTACGAGCAGTACTTC
TRBV5-4,NA,TRBJ1-2,NA,CASSSPPQGTRGYTF,TGTGCCAGCAGCTCGCCCCCCCAGGGAACTCGGGGCTACACCTTC
TRBV19,TRBD1,TRBJ2-5,NA,CASSAQGQETQYF,TGTGCCAGTAGTGCACAGGGGCAAGAGACCCAGTACTTC
TRBV30,NA,TRBJ1-5,few,CAWSISTAGTKHF,TGTGCCTGGAGCATTTCGACCGCAGGTACGAAGCATTTT
TRBV4-2,NA,TRBJ1-1,NA,CASSQTRTRAEAFF,TGTGCCAGCAGTCAAACAAGGACTCGGGCTGAAGCTTTCTTT
TRBV5-1,TRBD2,TRBJ2-2,NA,CASSPLAGAGGTGELFF,TGCGCCAGCAGCCCGTTGGCTGGGGCGGGGGGCACCGGGGAGCTGTTTTTT
TRBV9,NA,TRBJ1-1,few,CASSARGNQNTEAFF,TGTGCCAGCAGCGCCCGGGGGAATCAGAACACTGAAGCTTTCTTT
TRBV29-1,NA,TRBJ2-7,NA,CSVERDKNEQYF,TGCAGCGTTGAACGGGATAAGAACGAGCAGTACTTC
TRBV11-2,NA,TRBJ1-2,NA,CASSSIGEFGGYTF,TGTGCCAGCAGCTCAATAGGGGAATTCGGTGGCTACACCTTC
TRBV7-9,TRBD2,TRBJ2-1,NA,CASTETSGSNEQFF,TGTGCCAGCACCGAGACTAGCGGGAGTAATGAGCAGTTCTTC